Listed here is a single T cell receptor (beta chain). Its matching antigen is unknown. This sample was taken from a study of metastatic and nonmetastatic thyroid tumors. Background on the study: A comparison of repertoires was made across blood and tumor or nodule tissue from malignant and benign thyroid patients. Findings and caveats of the study: Benign nodules reportedly had significantly lower TCR beta diversity than malignant thyroid tumors in blood and tumor.

Nobody among the patients had been given any treatment before thyroid surgery. TCRdb re-clonotyped the PCR reads through MiXCR. The table lists about 7,400 clones, 25% to 30% of them singletons. Trimming pared 6 bases from V and 0 bases from J, leaving 6 bases between. This CDR3 is 13 amino acids long. The germline gives CDR1 LNHNV, CDR2 YYDKDF (reference sequence). The V and J genes are TRBV15 and TRBJ1-5; D may be TRBD1 (6 bases). Specimen: adjacent normal tissue. The sequence derives from a male donor with papillary thyroid cancer or a benign thyroid nodule (not recorded which). Some clones in this sample may be carry-over from other donors' samples. The CDR3 DNA follows: TGTGCCACCAGGGGACATAGCAATCAGCCCCAGCATTTT. It codes for CATRGHSNQPQHF. Based on the CDR3 plus reference TRBV15 and TRBJ1-5, the full variable domain is DAMVIQNPRYQVTQFGKPVTLSCSQTLNHNVMYWYQQKSSQAPKLLFHYYDKDFNNEADTPDNFQSRRPNTSFCFLDIRSPGLGDTAMYLCATRGHSNQPQHFGDGTRLSIL.